This T cell receptor (beta chain) was obtained from a study of cytomegalovirus exposure and HLA in healthy donors. Study background: Researchers previously reported finding some 110 million unique TCR beta sequences from some 180 million T cells. Study-wide results and caveats: V segments that were indistinguishable, TRBV6-2 and TRBV6-3 among them, were omitted from analysis. A later look showed TCR association rates differing by HLA locus, highest for DRB1 and lowest for HLA-C. Within the data, a cluster of highly shared sequence variants was likely a sequencing artifact.

Both 60 Vbeta primers and 13 Jbeta primers went into the PCR. Libraries were prepared by immunoSEQ multiplex PCR; TCRdb keeps only in-frame clonotypes and omits some of them. The table has 95,000 to 150,000 clones, less than 80% seen once. As to this clone: Its antigen is undetermined.

The V end was cut by 1 base, the J end by 5 bases, with 15 bases between. Germline V gene data show CDR1 as SGHRS and CDR2 as YFSETQ. CDR3 length: 15 amino acids. Sequencing input: PBMCs. This TCR was sampled from a man in his thirties or forties in good health and CMV-seronegative. The genes are TRBV5-1 and TRBJ2-5, with D tentatively TRBD2 (5 bases). Here the CDR3 DNA reads TGCGCCAGCAGCTTGAATCGCAGGACTCTCGAGACCCAGTACTTC. Translated: CASSLNRRTLETQYF.